The 5 T cell receptor beta chains below all came from one sample that was sequenced in a study of blood T cell repertoires in COVID-19. TCRdb's table, derived via immunoSEQ multiplex PCR, lists solely in-frame clones and lacks some. The data show some 180,000 clones, with 80% to 90% seen just once and roughly 19% held by the top ten. Sample: peripheral blood. The receptor source for this set is a woman aged 70-85 years who had recovered from COVID-19.

There are a few counts of this clone. The rearrangement joins TRBV5-6 to TRBJ1-1; 11 bases line up with TRBD1. The CDR3 has 14 residues. The germline V gene encodes CDR1 SGHDT and CDR2 YYEEEE. After removal of 6 bases from V and 4 bases from J, the junction contained 5 bases not matched to a gene. The CDR3 DNA reads TGTGCCAGCACCAGGGGGACAGGGGGCACTGAAGCTTTCTTT. Encoded protein: CASTRGTGGTEAFF.

As for this clone: Other DNA sequences in this sample translate to the same CDR3. The V call is TRBV6-5, the J call TRBJ2-7, with D maybe TRBD1 (6 bases). This CDR3 region has 15 residues. V lost 3 bases, J lost 3 bases, and 15 bases lay in between. Germline V gives CDR1 MNHEY, CDR2 SVGAGI. The DNA for the CDR3 is TGTGCCAGCAGTTATTCCCCACAGGGCGGCTACGAGCAGTACTTC. This gives the protein CASSYSPQGGYEQYF.

CDR3 loop: CATSDPGTGDNEQFF. CDR3 coding DNA: TGTGCCACCAGTGACCCCGGGACAGGGGACAATGAGCAGTTCTTC. The chain links TRBV24-1 to TRBJ2-1; 10 bases line up with TRBD1. Trimming at V came to 4 bases and at J to 5 bases, leaving 4 bases not matched to a gene. The germline CDR1 and CDR2 sequences are KGHDR and SFDVKD. The CDR3 covers 15 residues.

This chain links TRBV15 with TRBJ2-7, with D possibly TRBD1 on 5 matching bases. The CDR3 is 14 residues long. Between the trimmed V and J ends, which lost 1 base and 3 bases, there was a span of 10 bases. CDR1 and CDR2 (germline): LNHNV, YYDKDF (reference sequence). CDR3 residues: CATSRGGRDYEQYF. The DNA for the CDR3 is TGTGCCACCAGCAGAGGTGGCAGGGACTACGAGCAGTACTTC.

V and J are TRBV5-1 and TRBJ2-7; no clear D gene. Germline CDR1 SGHRS, CDR2 YFSETQ. The CDR3 is 13 amino acids. Trimming took off 7 bases at V and 1 base at J, with 12 bases between the two ends. The CDR3 DNA follows: TGCGCCAGCGCGAACCCCCCTTCCTACGAGCAGTACTTC. The encoded protein is CASANPPSYEQYF.